This paragraph reports one T cell receptor beta chain. The antigen remains unidentified. These data come from a study of cytomegalovirus exposure and HLA in healthy donors. After removal of 5 bases from V and 0 bases from J, the junction contained 5 bases not matched to a gene. The CDR3 runs to 15 residues. The V gene's germline CDR1 is SQVTM and CDR2 ANQGSEA. General study findings and limits: The listing of 150 to 200 TCR beta chains classed them as cytomegalovirus-associated. Apparent HLA restriction characterized most CMV-associated TCR beta chains in a later analysis.

PCR was performed using 60 Vbeta and 13 Jbeta primers. TCRdb's table, derived via immunoSEQ multiplex PCR, lists solely in-frame clones and lacks some. Counted here are around 85,000 clones, approximately 80% occurring once; the ten biggest clones make up less than 40%. The clonotype comes from a man aged 50-60 years in good health and CMV-seropositive. V usage is TRBV29-1 and J usage is TRBJ2-2; 8 bases line up with TRBD2. Sample: PBMCs. In DNA form, the CDR3 reads TGCAGCGTTTCCTGGGGACTAGCGAACACCGGGGAGCTGTTTTTT. It is translated as CSVSWGLANTGELFF.